The entry below describes one T cell receptor beta chain. This specimen comes from a study of blood T cell repertoires in COVID-19. As for the study in general: Sources were T cells, B-cell-depleted T cells, or PBMCs; the material itself was cDNA or gDNA.

Study processing details: Nucleated cell number was recorded as an estimate derived from reference gene primer amplification. Measured with immunoSEQ multiplex PCR; TCRdb has only the in-frame clones, and not every one. That table furnishes V, J and clone size, whereas the DNA furnished D and trimming. The data contain approximately 330,000 clones, roughly 90% of them singletons. Germline V gene data show CDR1 as SGHRS and CDR2 as YFSETQ. Trimming stripped 3 bases from V and 7 bases from J, with 13 bases between. The length of the CDR3 is 13 residues. The specimen was peripheral blood. The clonotype comes from a woman between 45 and 60 years old with active or convalescent COVID-19. The gene calls are TRBV5-1 and TRBJ1-1; D unresolved. The CDR3 here is CASSSGAISEAFF. CDR3 DNA: TGCGCCAGCAGCTCTGGAGCAATTAGTGAAGCTTTCTTT.